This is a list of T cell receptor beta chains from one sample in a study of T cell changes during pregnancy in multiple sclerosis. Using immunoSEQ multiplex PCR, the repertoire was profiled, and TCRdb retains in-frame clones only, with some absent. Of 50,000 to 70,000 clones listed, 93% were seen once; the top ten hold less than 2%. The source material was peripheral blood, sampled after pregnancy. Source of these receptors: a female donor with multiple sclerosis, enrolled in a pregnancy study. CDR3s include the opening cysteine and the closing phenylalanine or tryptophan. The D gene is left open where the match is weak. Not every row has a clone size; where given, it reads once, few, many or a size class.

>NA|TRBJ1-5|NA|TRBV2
TGTGCCAGCAGTGAACAGGGACACCGGAGCAATCAGCCCCAGCATTTT
CASSEQGHRSNQPQHF
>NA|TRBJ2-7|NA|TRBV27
TGTGCCAGCAGTTTCACCCAGACCTACGAGCAGTACTTC
CASSFTQTYEQYF
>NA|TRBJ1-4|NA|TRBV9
TGTGCCAGCAGCGGGGGAGGTGGGATTACTAATGAAAAACTGTTTTTT
CASSGGGGITNEKLFF
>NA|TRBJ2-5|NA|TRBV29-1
TGCAGCGTTGCCTACGAGGTGGTGGAGACCCAGTACTTC
CSVAYEVVETQYF
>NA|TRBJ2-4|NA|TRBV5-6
TGTGCCAGCAGCTTTACGGGGGAAGCCAAAAACATTCAGTACTTC
CASSFTGEAKNIQYF
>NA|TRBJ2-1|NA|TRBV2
TGTGCCAGCAGTGAACGGAACAGGCAACTTAACAATGAGCAGTTCTTC
CASSERNRQLNNEQFF
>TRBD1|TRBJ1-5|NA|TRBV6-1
TGTGCCAGCAGTGAAGTGGCAGGGGGCCTTCAGCCCCAGCATTTT
CASSEVAGGLQPQHF
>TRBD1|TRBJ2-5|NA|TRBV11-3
TGTGCCAGCACCCTAACAGGGGCAGAGACCCAGTACTTC
CASTLTGAETQYF
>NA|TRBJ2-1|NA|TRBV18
TGTGCCAGCTCTCCTGACTCTTTAGGGGGGCAGTTCTTC
CASSPDSLGGQFF
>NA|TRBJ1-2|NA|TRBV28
TGTGCCAGCAGAAGGAGGGCGGGGGGCTACACCTTC
CASRRRAGGYTF
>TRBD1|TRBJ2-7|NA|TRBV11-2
TGTGCCAGCAGCAAGGAGACAGGGGGTTACGAGCAGTACTTC
CASSKETGGYEQYF
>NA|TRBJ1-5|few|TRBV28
TGTGCCAGCAGGCAGGGAAGTCAGCCCCAGCATTTT
CASRQGSQPQHF
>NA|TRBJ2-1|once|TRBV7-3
TGTGCCAGCAGCCCCCTTTCGGGAGAGGGGGAGCAGTTCTTC
CASSPLSGEGEQFF
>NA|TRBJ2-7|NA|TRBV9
TGTGCCAGCAGCGTAGGGACTGGCTTCGCCTACGAGCAGTACTTC
CASSVGTGFAYEQYF
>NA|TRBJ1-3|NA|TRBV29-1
TGCAGCGTTGCAGGGGATGGCGTCAAAAACACCATATATTTT
CSVAGDGVKNTIYF
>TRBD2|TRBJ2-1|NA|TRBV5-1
TGCGCCAGCAGCCCCGGGGTAGCGGGAGGGCCAAGCAATGAGCAGTTCTTC
CASSPGVAGGPSNEQFF
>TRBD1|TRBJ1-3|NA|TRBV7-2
TGTGCCAGCAGCCCAGGGGACAGTTTCTTTCCCGGAAACACCATATATTTT
CASSPGDSFFPGNTIYF
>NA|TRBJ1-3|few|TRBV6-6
TGTGCCAGCTCGAATAAGAAGGGGGCTGGAAACACCATATATTTT
CASSNKKGAGNTIYF
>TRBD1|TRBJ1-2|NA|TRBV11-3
TGTGCCAGCGGACAGGGAGCTAACTATGGCTACACCTTC
CASGQGANYGYTF
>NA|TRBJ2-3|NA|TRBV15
TGTGCCACCAGCGACTTCGCGCGGGGCACAGATACGCAGTATTTT
CATSDFARGTDTQYF
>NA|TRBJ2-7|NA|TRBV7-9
TGTGCCAGCAGCCCTCGGGGGGCAGACGAGCAGTACTTC
CASSPRGADEQYF
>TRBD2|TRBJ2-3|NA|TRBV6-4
TGTGCCAGCAGTGATCTTAGCGGGAGAGCCCCTAGCACAGATACGCAGTATTTT
CASSDLSGRAPSTDTQYF
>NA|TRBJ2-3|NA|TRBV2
TGTGCCAGCAGCGGGTTTGATAGCGGAACTATTAGCACAGATACGCAGTATTTT
CASSGFDSGTISTDTQYF